Listed below are T cell receptor beta chains from one sample, sequenced in a study of Ad26.COV2.S vaccination and SARS-CoV-2 variants. The repertoire was sequenced with immunoSEQ multiplex PCR; TCRdb's copy has only in-frame clones and lacks some. The data contain hundreds of thousands of clones, roughly 89% of them singletons. This specimen was peripheral blood, taken in a trial of Ad26.COV2.S vaccine versus placebo. The receptor source for this set is a person between 18 and 60 years old who received the Ad26.COV2.S COVID-19 vaccine or a placebo. Both conserved end residues are part of each CDR3. The D gene is left open where the match is weak. Size tells how often a clone was seen (once, few, many) or the class of an expanded clone, and some rows leave it out.

>TRBV14|TRBJ1-1|NA|NA
TGTGCCAGCAGCCGATGGGACACGAACACTGAAGCTTTCTTT
CASSRWDTNTEAFF
>TRBV7-9|TRBJ2-3|TRBD1|NA
TGTGCCAGCAGCTCCGGGCGGGGACAGGGTGACCGAGATACGCAGTATTTT
CASSSGRGQGDRDTQYF
>TRBV4-1|TRBJ2-7|NA|NA
TGCGCCAGCAGCCCGAATATAGACAGGCTCCACGAGCAGTACTTC
CASSPNIDRLHEQYF
>TRBV5-6|TRBJ2-5|TRBD1|once
TGTGCCAGCAGCGTGACAGGGCAAGAGACCCAGTACTTC
CASSVTGQETQYF
>TRBV12-3/TRBV12-4|TRBJ2-1|NA|NA
TGTGCCAGCAGTTTCCACATCTACAATGAGCAGTTCTTC
CASSFHIYNEQFF
>TRBV19|TRBJ1-2|NA|NA
TGTGCCAGTACCCACCTTCCCTCCTATGGCTACACCTTC
CASTHLPSYGYTF
>TRBV30|TRBJ2-4|NA|NA
TGTGCCTGGAGTCCTGGCGGGAACCTGAACATTCAGTACTTC
CAWSPGGNLNIQYF
>TRBV7-2|TRBJ2-3|NA|NA
TGTGCCAGCAGCTTAGGGAGTACGCAGTATTTT
CASSLGSTQYF
>TRBV15|TRBJ1-1|TRBD1|NA
TGTGCCACCAGCACCGACAGGGGCGATTACACTGAAGCTTTCTTT
CATSTDRGDYTEAFF
>TRBV5-6|TRBJ1-1|NA|NA
TGTGCCAGCAGCTTGGCGGGCCGCATCCTCACTGAAGCTTTCTTT
CASSLAGRILTEAFF
>TRBV5-1|TRBJ2-5|NA|NA
TGCGCCAGCAGCCTTGACAGGATAGAAGAGACCCAGTACTTC
CASSLDRIEETQYF
>TRBV9|TRBJ2-7|NA|NA
TGTGCCAGCAGCGTAGGTGTGGACACGTTCACCTACGAGCAGTACTTC
CASSVGVDTFTYEQYF
>TRBV6-5|TRBJ2-5|NA|NA
TGTGCCAGCAGTCAGGGGAAAGAGACCCAGTACTTC
CASSQGKETQYF
>TRBV11-2|TRBJ1-1|NA|NA
TGTGCCAGCAGCTTAGCTGGGGGGATGATAAGGGAAGCTTTCTTT
CASSLAGGMIREAFF